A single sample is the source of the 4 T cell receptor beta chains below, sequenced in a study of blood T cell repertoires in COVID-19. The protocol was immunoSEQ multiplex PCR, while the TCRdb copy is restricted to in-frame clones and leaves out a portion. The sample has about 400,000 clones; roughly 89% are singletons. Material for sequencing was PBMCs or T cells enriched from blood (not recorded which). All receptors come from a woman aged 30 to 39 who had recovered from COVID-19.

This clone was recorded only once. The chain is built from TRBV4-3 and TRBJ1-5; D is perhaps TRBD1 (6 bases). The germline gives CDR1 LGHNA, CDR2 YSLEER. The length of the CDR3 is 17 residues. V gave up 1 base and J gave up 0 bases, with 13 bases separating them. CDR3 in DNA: TGCGCCAGCAGCCAAGTAAGGGGGATCTATAGCAATCAGCCCCAGCATTTT. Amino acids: CASSQVRGIYSNQPQHF.

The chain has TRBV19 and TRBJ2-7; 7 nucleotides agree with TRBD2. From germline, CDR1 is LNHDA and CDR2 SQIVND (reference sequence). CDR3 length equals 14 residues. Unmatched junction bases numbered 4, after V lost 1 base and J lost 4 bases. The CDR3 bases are TGTGCCAGTAGTATAGGGCGGGAGCGATACGAGCAGTACTTC. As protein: CASSIGRERYEQYF. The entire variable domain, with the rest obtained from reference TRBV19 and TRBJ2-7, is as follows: DGGITQSPKYLFRKEGQNVTLSCEQNLNHDAMYWYRQDPGQGLRLIYYSQIVNDFQKGDIAEGYSVSREKKESFPLTVTSAQKNPTAFYLCASSIGRERYEQYFGPGTRLTVT.

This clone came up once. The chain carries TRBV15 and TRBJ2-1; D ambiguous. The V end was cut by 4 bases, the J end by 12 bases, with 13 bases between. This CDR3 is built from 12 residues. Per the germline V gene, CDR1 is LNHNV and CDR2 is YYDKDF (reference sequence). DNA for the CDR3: TGTGCCACCAGCAAGGCTACCCAGGTGCAGTTCTTC. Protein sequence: CATSKATQVQFF.

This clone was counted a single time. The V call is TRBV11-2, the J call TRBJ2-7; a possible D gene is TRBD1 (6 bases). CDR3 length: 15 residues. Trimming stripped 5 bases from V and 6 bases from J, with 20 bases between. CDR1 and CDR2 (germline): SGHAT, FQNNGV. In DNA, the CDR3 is TGTGCCAGCAGCGAGCTCCGGCCAGGGGCCGTCGAGCAGTACTTC. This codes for CASSELRPGAVEQYF.